Listed below are T cell receptor beta chains from one sample, sequenced in a study of quantifying T cell responses using KT2 cells. TCRdb reanalysed the UMI-ligation and nested PCR reads using MiXCR and keeps one entry per CDR3 protein. Of tens of thousands of distinct CDR3 sequences in the sample, 9% to 15% were seen once. The sequenced sample was PBMCs spiked with cells of the T cell clone KT2. Receptors originate from a human donor. CDR3s include the opening cysteine and the closing phenylalanine or tryptophan. D genes are given only for firm matches. A clone size is listed for some rows: how often the clone was seen (once, few, many), or a class if it is expanded.

D gene: .
V gene: TRBV4-1
J gene: TRBJ1-2
clone size: many
CDR3 DNA: TGCGCCAGCAGCAAACGACAGACTGACTATGGCTACACCTTC
CDR3 protein: CASSKRQTDYGYTF

D gene: .
V gene: TRBV12-3/TRBV12-4
J gene: TRBJ2-1
clone size: few
CDR3 DNA: TGTGCCAGCAGTGTCCTCAATGAGCAGTTCTTC
CDR3 protein: CASSVLNEQFF

D gene: .
V gene: TRBV7-6
J gene: TRBJ2-1
clone size: many
CDR3 DNA: TGTGCCAGCAGCGCCCGCTTTGGTGAGCAGTTCTTC
CDR3 protein: CASSARFGEQFF

D gene: .
V gene: TRBV4-1
J gene: TRBJ2-3
clone size: few
CDR3 DNA: TGCGCCAGCAGCCTGTATGCAGGGGATGTCACAGATACGCAGTATTTT
CDR3 protein: CASSLYAGDVTDTQYF

D gene: TRBD1
V gene: TRBV20-1
J gene: TRBJ2-2
clone size: few
CDR3 DNA: TGCAGTGCTAGGGAAGAACTGGGACAGGGGACCGGGGAGCTGTTTTTT
CDR3 protein: CSAREELGQGTGELFF

D gene: .
V gene: TRBV5-1
J gene: TRBJ2-1
clone size: few
CDR3 DNA: TGCGCCAGCAGAAATCCGGACAGCCACAATGAGCAGTTCTTC
CDR3 protein: CASRNPDSHNEQFF

D gene: TRBD2
V gene: TRBV7-8
J gene: TRBJ2-3
clone size: few
CDR3 DNA: TGTGCCAGCAGCTTAGATAGCGGGGTTACAGATACGCAGTATTTT
CDR3 protein: CASSLDSGVTDTQYF

D gene: .
V gene: TRBV5-1
J gene: TRBJ2-3
clone size: .
CDR3 DNA: TGCGCCAGCAGCTTGGGGTCGGGGGGCCCGGATACGCAGTATTTT
CDR3 protein: CASSLGSGGPDTQYF

D gene: TRBD1
V gene: TRBV11-2
J gene: TRBJ1-4
clone size: .
CDR3 DNA: TGTGCCAGCAGCTTAGGCCCAGACAGGGGGCGAACGGAAAAACTGTTTTTT
CDR3 protein: CASSLGPDRGRTEKLFF

D gene: .
V gene: TRBV2
J gene: TRBJ1-1
clone size: few
CDR3 DNA: TGTGCCAGCCAAGGTGGGGGGGTTCGTAGTAACACTGAAGCTTTCTTT
CDR3 protein: CASQGGGVRSNTEAFF

D gene: TRBD1
V gene: TRBV6-7
J gene: TRBJ1-3
clone size: many
CDR3 DNA: TGTGCCAGCAGACGGGACAGGGGGCCCGACCTGGACACCATATATTTT
CDR3 protein: CASRRDRGPDLDTIYF

D gene: .
V gene: TRBV4-1
J gene: TRBJ1-6
clone size: many
CDR3 DNA: TGCGCCAGCAGCCAAGACAGCTCCTATAATTCACCCCTCCACTTT
CDR3 protein: CASSQDSSYNSPLHF

D gene: .
V gene: TRBV6-6
J gene: TRBJ2-1
clone size: .
CDR3 DNA: TGTGCCAGCAGTTACTCCGACGAACACAACGGTAGGAATGAGCAGTTCTTC
CDR3 protein: CASSYSDEHNGRNEQFF

D gene: TRBD2
V gene: TRBV12-3/TRBV12-4
J gene: TRBJ2-7
clone size: few
CDR3 DNA: TGTGCCAGCAGTCTCACCCCTAAAAACTGGGCTAGCGGGACCTACGAGCAGTACTTC
CDR3 protein: CASSLTPKNWASGTYEQYF

D gene: TRBD1
V gene: TRBV5-6
J gene: TRBJ2-1
clone size: .
CDR3 DNA: TGTGCCAGCAGCTCGTGGACAGGGTCCTACAATGAGCAGTTCTTC
CDR3 protein: CASSSWTGSYNEQFF

D gene: .
V gene: TRBV6-6
J gene: TRBJ2-3
clone size: .
CDR3 DNA: TGTGCCAGCAGTGAAACTAGGACCCGCTTTCGCACAGATACGCAGTATTTT
CDR3 protein: CASSETRTRFRTDTQYF

D gene: .
V gene: TRBV28
J gene: TRBJ2-7
clone size: many
CDR3 DNA: TGTGCCAGCAGTTCCGGACGCTACGAGCAGTACTTC
CDR3 protein: CASSSGRYEQYF

D gene: .
V gene: TRBV11-2
J gene: TRBJ2-2
clone size: .
CDR3 DNA: TGTGCCAGCAGCCAAGGGGTCACCGGGGAGCTGTTTTTT
CDR3 protein: CASSQGVTGELFF

D gene: .
V gene: TRBV18
J gene: TRBJ2-2
clone size: few
CDR3 DNA: TGTGCCAGCTCACGTGCGAGGGACACCGGGGAGCTGTTTTTT
CDR3 protein: CASSRARDTGELFF

D gene: TRBD1
V gene: TRBV24-1
J gene: TRBJ1-5
clone size: .
CDR3 DNA: TGTGCCACCAGTGACACACCCGGGACAGTAGATGGTCAGCCCCAGCATTTT
CDR3 protein: CATSDTPGTVDGQPQHF

D gene: .
V gene: TRBV21-1
J gene: TRBJ2-1
clone size: few
CDR3 DNA: TGTGCCAGCAGCAACAGAAGGGGGGTCCCTTACAATGAGCAGTTCTTC
CDR3 protein: CASSNRRGVPYNEQFF

D gene: .
V gene: TRBV6-2/TRBV6-3
J gene: TRBJ2-1
clone size: .
CDR3 DNA: TGTGCCAGCAGCCTAGAATTACGCGGGCAGCATGAGCAGTTCTTC
CDR3 protein: CASSLELRGQHEQFF

D gene: .
V gene: TRBV20-1
J gene: TRBJ2-1
clone size: many
CDR3 DNA: TGCAGTGCCCCAGATAGAGGTTTATACAATGAGCAGTTCTTC
CDR3 protein: CSAPDRGLYNEQFF

D gene: .
V gene: TRBV12-3/TRBV12-4
J gene: TRBJ1-2
clone size: few
CDR3 DNA: TGTGCCAGCCGAACCCCAGGGGAGGGTGGCTACACCTTC
CDR3 protein: CASRTPGEGGYTF

D gene: .
V gene: TRBV12-3/TRBV12-4
J gene: TRBJ2-3
clone size: many
CDR3 DNA: TGTGCCAGCAGGAGGAGACAGCTTACGACGATTTCCACAGATACGCAGTATTTT
CDR3 protein: CASRRRQLTTISTDTQYF

D gene: TRBD2
V gene: TRBV7-3
J gene: TRBJ2-7
clone size: medium-sized
CDR3 DNA: TGTGCCAGCAGCTCCCGGGACTACTCCTACGAGCAGTACTTC
CDR3 protein: CASSSRDYSYEQYF

D gene: TRBD2
V gene: TRBV10-3
J gene: TRBJ2-1
clone size: .
CDR3 DNA: TGTGCCATCAGTAGTAGCGGGGGGGACAATGAGCAGTTCTTC
CDR3 protein: CAISSSGGDNEQFF

D gene: .
V gene: TRBV2
J gene: TRBJ1-1
clone size: many
CDR3 DNA: TGTGCCAGCAGGGTAAACAGGAACACTGAAGCTTTCTTT
CDR3 protein: CASRVNRNTEAFF

D gene: .
V gene: TRBV5-4
J gene: TRBJ1-1
clone size: many
CDR3 DNA: TGTGCCAGCAGCTCCTCCTCAGGTTTCACTGAAGCTTTCTTT
CDR3 protein: CASSSSSGFTEAFF

D gene: .
V gene: TRBV5-1
J gene: TRBJ2-7
clone size: many
CDR3 DNA: TGCGCCAGCAGCCCTGCTGGCGACCCCTACGAGCAGTACTTC
CDR3 protein: CASSPAGDPYEQYF

D gene: .
V gene: TRBV6-2/TRBV6-3
J gene: TRBJ1-2
clone size: .
CDR3 DNA: TGTGCCAGCAGCCAAGCCGGGACACCTCGTGGCTACACCTTC
CDR3 protein: CASSQAGTPRGYTF